This T cell receptor beta chain is drawn from a study of cytomegalovirus exposure and HLA in healthy donors. The CDR3 sequence is 14 residues long. Trimming took 3 bases from V and 8 from J; bases not matched to a gene: 4. Germline assignment: CDR1 SGDLS and CDR2 YYNGEE. Worth noting for this clone: Its antigen is unknown.

Points from the study as a whole: Several of the most significant clusters appeared, in a later analysis, to be linked to common viral pathogens. CMV serostatus was the only immune exposure information that was available.

PCR used 60 Vbeta primers and 13 Jbeta primers. Repertoires were generated with immunoSEQ multiplex PCR, while TCRdb's copy carries only in-frame clones and drops some. The sample has 100,000 to 150,000 clones; around 80% are singletons. This sequence originates from a female donor in good health and CMV-seronegative. The chain employs TRBV9 and TRBJ2-2, with 10 bases lining up with TRBD1. The sequenced sample consisted of PBMCs. As DNA, the CDR3 is TGTGCCAGCAGCGGACAGGGGGCAAGGGGGGAGCTGTTTTTT. Its translation is CASSGQGARGELFF. Looking up the rest from reference TRBV9 and TRBJ2-2 gives the full variable domain: DSGVTQTPKHLITATGQRVTLRCSPRSGDLSVYWYQQSLDQGLQFLIQYYNGEERAKGNILERFSAQQFPDLHSELNLSSLELGDSALYFCASSGQGARGELFFGEGSRLTVL.